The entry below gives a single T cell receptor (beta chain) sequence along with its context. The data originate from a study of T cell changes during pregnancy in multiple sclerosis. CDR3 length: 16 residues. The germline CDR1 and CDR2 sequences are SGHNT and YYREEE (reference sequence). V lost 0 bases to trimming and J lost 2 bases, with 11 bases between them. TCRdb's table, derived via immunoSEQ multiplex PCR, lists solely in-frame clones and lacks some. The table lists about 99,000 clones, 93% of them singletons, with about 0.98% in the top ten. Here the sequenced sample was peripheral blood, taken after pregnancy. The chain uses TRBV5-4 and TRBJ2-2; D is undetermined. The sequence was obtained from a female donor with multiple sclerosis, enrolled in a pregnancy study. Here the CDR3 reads CASSLEGRSNTGELFF. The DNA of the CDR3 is TGTGCCAGCAGCTTGGAAGGCAGGTCCAACACCGGGGAGCTGTTTTTT.